The 21 T cell receptor beta chains reported below all come from one sample, sequenced in a study of blood T cells in healthy people across ages. A second roughly 7 to 12 cycle PCR used barcoded and J-beta primers. TCRdb used MiXCR to reprocess the 5' RACE reads, holding one entry per CDR3 protein. Of 1 million or so distinct CDR3 sequences in the sample, 40% to 50% were seen once. Sequenced: blood. These receptors were taken from a woman aged 55-69 years in good health.

To note about this clonotype: Its ends do not fully match the called genes, so a read error is possible. The chain recombines TRBV10-3 with TRBJ2-7, with TRBD1 matching over 9 bases. Germline V gene data show CDR1 as ENHRY and CDR2 as SYGVKD. This CDR3 region has 16 residues. Written as DNA, the CDR3 is TGTACCATCAGCCAACCCGAACAGGGGGCTGGGGACGAGCAGTACTTC. Its protein is CTISQPEQGAGDEQYF.

This clonotype has only a few counts. The chain is built from TRBV20-1 and TRBJ2-7; TRBD1 matches at 10 bases. V lost 6 bases to trimming and J lost 2 bases; unmatched junction nucleotides: 7. The CDR3 runs 14 residues. Per germline, CDR1 DFQATT and CDR2 SNEGSKA (reference sequence). The DNA for the CDR3 is TGCAGTGCCCCCGGGACAGGGGTTACCTACGAGCAGTACTTC. This translates into CSAPGTGVTYEQYF.

The V call is TRBV27, the J call TRBJ2-7, with 7 bases aligning to TRBD1. The germline V gene has CDR1 MNHEY and CDR2 SMNVEV (reference sequence). The CDR3 has 16 residues. J was trimmed by 0 bases and V by 6 bases; bases with no gene match: 11. DNA of the CDR3: TGTGCCAGCAGCCGAACCTCCGGGACAGTCTCCTACGAGCAGTACTTC. As protein: CASSRTSGTVSYEQYF.

The chain carries TRBV27 and TRBJ2-6, with TRBD1 matching 8 bases. Germline V gene data show CDR1 as MNHEY and CDR2 as SMNVEV (reference sequence). There are 19 residues in the CDR3. After removal of 4 bases from V and 0 bases from J, the junction contained 11 bases not matched to a gene. In DNA, the CDR3 is TGTGCCAGCAGTTCTCGGGGCGGACAGGGAGTCTCTGGGGCCAACGTCCTGACTTTC. Its translation: CASSSRGGQGVSGANVLTF.

The rearrangement uses TRBV20-1 and TRBJ2-7; 9 nucleotides match TRBD1. V trimming: 5 bases; J trimming: 0 bases; junction bases outside the gene matches: 2. CDR1 is DFQATT, CDR2 SNEGSKA, per germline (reference sequence). The CDR3 runs 13 residues. The CDR3 loop is CSAWTGDSYEQYF. In nucleotides, the CDR3 is TGCAGTGCTTGGACAGGGGACTCCTACGAGCAGTACTTC.

The genes are TRBV10-3 and TRBJ2-4; 8 nucleotides align to TRBD2. Germline CDR1 reads ENHRY; CDR2 reads SYGVKD. The CDR3 is 15 residues long. The trim removed 6 bases at V and 2 bases at J, leaving 6 bases unmatched. CDR3 amino acids: CAISPGGIPKNIQYF. The CDR3 DNA reads TGTGCCATCAGCCCGGGGGGGATACCCAAAAACATTCAGTACTTC.

This sequence joins TRBV29-1 and TRBJ1-4; D gene ambiguous. Germline V gene data show CDR1 as SQVTM and CDR2 as ANQGSEA. There are 13 residues in the CDR3. V lost 5 bases to trimming and J lost 5 bases, with 12 bases between them. The chain's CDR3 is CSVRSTQNEKLFF. The CDR3 bases are TGCAGCGTTAGAAGTACACAAAATGAAAAACTGTTTTTT. Supplemented by reference TRBV29-1 and TRBJ1-4, the full variable domain reads SAVISQKPSRDICQRGTSLTIQCQVDSQVTMMFWYRQQPGQSLTLIATANQGSEATYESGFVIDKFPISRPNLTFSTLTVSNMSPEDSSIYLCSVRSTQNEKLFFGSGTQLSVL.

This clonotype was observed a handful of times. This rearrangement joins TRBV5-1 to TRBJ2-3; D gene ambiguous. The CDR3 spans 14 residues. V was trimmed by 4 bases and J by 0 bases, leaving 9 bases between them. Per germline, CDR1 SGHRS and CDR2 YFSETQ. The DNA for the CDR3 is TGCGCCAGCAGCGATCAACTGAGCACAGATACGCAGTATTTT. It is translated as CASSDQLSTDTQYF.

This chain joins TRBV6-1 and TRBJ2-5; D tentatively reads TRBD1 or TRBD2 (5 bases each). V lost 0 bases and J 2 bases, leaving 13 bases between the germline ends. The CDR3 covers 16 residues. Germline V gene lookup returns CDR1 MNHNS and CDR2 SASEGT. This chain's CDR3 is CASSEASSGGQETQYF. The CDR3, as DNA: TGTGCCAGCAGTGAAGCGAGTTCTGGGGGACAAGAGACCCAGTACTTC.

The chain is built from TRBV3-1 and TRBJ2-3; 7 bases line up with TRBD1. Germline CDR1 is LGHDT and CDR2 is YNNKEL (reference sequence). The CDR3 runs to 16 residues. V shed 0 bases and J 2 bases; nucleotides not matched to a gene: 5. The CDR3 spells CASSQDEQGPTDTQYF. CDR3 DNA sequence: TGTGCCAGCAGCCAAGACGAACAGGGGCCCACAGATACGCAGTATTTT.

This clonotype has a handful of counts. This chain joins TRBV7-6 and TRBJ2-1; the match to TRBD2 covers 7 bases. There are 14 residues in the CDR3. Trimming cost V 1 base and J 7 bases; bases outside gene matches: 4. The germline V gene has CDR1 SGHVS and CDR2 FNYEAQ. CDR3 DNA: TGTGCCAGCAGCTTAGTTATAGCGGGTAATGAGCAGTTCTTC. Protein: CASSLVIAGNEQFF.

This chain links TRBV6-1 with TRBJ2-7; maybe TRBD1 (6 bases). This CDR3 is built from 14 residues. V lost 7 bases to trimming and J lost 1 base, with 14 bases between them. The germline gives CDR1 MNHNS, CDR2 SASEGT. CDR3: CASKTGVPSYEQYF. The CDR3 DNA follows: TGTGCCAGCAAGACAGGAGTACCTTCCTACGAGCAGTACTTC.

The CDR3 region is CASSQGTSGRETQYF. DNA for the CDR3: TGTGCCAGCAGCCAAGGGACTAGCGGGAGGGAGACCCAGTACTTC. The V and J genes are TRBV3-1 and TRBJ2-5, with 14 nucleotides matching TRBD2. With V trimmed by 1 base and J by 5 bases, 0 bases remained unmatched. Germline CDR1 and CDR2: LGHDT and YNNKEL (reference sequence). The CDR3 contains 15 residues.

The chain has TRBV12-3 or TRBV12-4 and TRBJ2-2; no reliable D call. The CDR3 covers 14 residues. Trimming removed 10 bases from V and 3 bases from J, with 15 bases in between. The CDR3 protein is CAIRRVSDTGELFF. In nucleotides, the CDR3 is TGTGCCATCCGGCGCGTTTCGGACACCGGGGAGCTGTTTTTT.

The chain combines TRBV15 with TRBJ1-4; D is uncertain. V shed 3 bases and J shed 6 bases, with 17 bases lying between them. Looked up from germline, CDR1 is LNHNV and CDR2 is YYDKDF (reference sequence). This CDR3 is built from 16 residues. In nucleotides, the CDR3 is TGTGCCACCAGCAGCGAATGGGGAGAGTTGTATGAAAAACTGTTTTTT. Its protein is CATSSEWGELYEKLFF.

This chain uses TRBV7-9 with TRBJ2-3; D is uncertain. The length of the CDR3 is 15 residues. The germline gives CDR1 SEHNR, CDR2 FQNEAQ (reference sequence). V was trimmed by 1 base and J by 0 bases, leaving 8 bases between them. Here the CDR3 DNA reads TGTGCCAGCAGCTTAGTTGACGGAAGCACAGATACGCAGTATTTT. This codes for CASSLVDGSTDTQYF.

Note on this clonotype: A much larger clone sits a single nucleotide away, making a read error possible. The rearrangement joins TRBV7-9 to TRBJ2-7; TRBD2 matches 8 bases. Unmatched junction bases numbered 13, after V lost 5 bases and J lost 7 bases. This CDR3 has 15 residues. The germline gives CDR1 SEHNR, CDR2 FQNEAQ (reference sequence). The CDR3 loop reads CASSLRPAGASEQYF. CDR3 DNA sequence: TGTGCCAGCAGCCTTAGACCAGCGGGAGCGAGTGAGCAGTACTTC.

This clonotype was seen a few times. The rearrangement joins TRBV28 to TRBJ2-3; 7 bases match TRBD1. The CDR3 sequence is 15 residues long. Germline V gives CDR1 MDHEN, CDR2 SYDVKM. J gave up 2 bases and V 7 bases, and 9 bases lay outside the gene matches. For the CDR3, the DNA is TGTGCCAGCACCGCTCAGGGACAGCACACAGATACGCAGTATTTT. This codes for CASTAQGQHTDTQYF.

Points on this clonotype: As the CDR3 is not closed by the conserved phenylalanine or tryptophan, this likely results from a read error. V is TRBV7-9 and J is TRBJ2-1, with 7 positions matching TRBD2. CDR3 size: 16 residues. Germline-derived CDR1 and CDR2 are SEHNR and FQNEAQ (reference sequence). V lost 5 bases and J lost 0; bases outside the gene matches: 7. This CDR3 reads CASSKGGGSSYNEQFL. The DNA for the CDR3 is TGTGCCAGCAGCAAAGGTGGCGGGAGCTCCTACAATGAGCAGTTCCTC.

The J gene is TRBJ1-1, the V gene TRBV10-3, with D possibly matching TRBD1 (6 bases). Germline V gene data show CDR1 as ENHRY and CDR2 as SYGVKD. Trimming cost V 7 bases and J 0 bases, with 9 bases left between them. CDR3 length: 13 residues. The DNA of the CDR3 is TGTGCCATCACCAGGACAGTGAACACTGAAGCTTTCTTT. Translated, it gives CAITRTVNTEAFF.

This sequence joins TRBV11-2 and TRBJ2-7; tentative D call: TRBD2 (5 bases). Germline-derived CDR1 and CDR2 are SGHAT and FQNNGV. This CDR3 contains 20 residues. Trimming stripped 1 base from V and 7 bases from J, with 32 bases between. CDR3 nucleotide sequence: TGTGCCAGCAGCTTAGTGCGGTCCCGGGATCCCCGAGTGGCCTACAATGAGCAGTACTTC. It translates to CASSLVRSRDPRVAYNEQYF. The full variable domain, completed using reference TRBV11-2 and TRBJ2-7, is EAGVAQSPRYKIIEKRQSVAFWCNPISGHATLYWYQQILGQGPKLLIQFQNNGVVDDSQLPKDRFSAERLKGVDSTLKIQPAKLEDSAVYLCASSLVRSRDPRVAYNEQYFGPGTRLTVT.